Presented here are 10 T cell receptor beta chains from one specimen sequenced in a study of blood T cell repertoires in COVID-19. Measured with immunoSEQ multiplex PCR; TCRdb has only the in-frame clones, and not every one. Altogether 230,000 or so clones are present, 84% being singletons, with the ten largest covering about 2.1%. Sequenced material: peripheral blood. These receptors were obtained from a middle-aged man who had recovered from COVID-19.

This chain joins TRBV9 and TRBJ2-7; 7 bases map to TRBD2. The CDR3 totals 15 residues. The germline CDR1 and CDR2 sequences are SGDLS and YYNGEE. J lost 2 bases, V lost 0 bases, and 5 bases had no gene match. The CDR3: CASSVALAAPYEQYF. The CDR3 nucleotides are TGTGCCAGCAGCGTAGCTCTAGCGGCTCCCTACGAGCAGTACTTC.

This clone was picked up one time. The rearrangement uses TRBV10-1 and TRBJ2-3; 8 bases map to TRBD1. The CDR3 loop spans 15 amino acids. J gave up 5 bases and V 6 bases, and 10 bases lay outside the gene matches. Germline V gives CDR1 WNHNN, CDR2 SYGVQD (reference sequence). As DNA, the CDR3 is TGCGCCAGCAGGCCCGACAGGGGTATTGGAGATACGCAGTATTTT. This sequence encodes CASRPDRGIGDTQYF.

This clone was detected once. This chain connects TRBV7-2 to TRBJ1-1, with TRBD1 matching 9 bases. V shed 5 bases, J shed 5 bases, and the junction held 3 bases outside the gene matches. The CDR3 extends over 13 amino acids. Germline CDR1 reads SGHTA; CDR2 reads FQGNSA. CDR3 nucleotides: TGTGCCAGCAGCCTACAGGGGGCAACTGAAGCTTTCTTT. This gives the protein CASSLQGATEAFF. Looking up the rest from reference TRBV7-2 and TRBJ1-1 gives the full variable domain: GAGVSQSPSNKVTEKGKDVELRCDPISGHTALYWYRQSLGQGLEFLIYFQGNSAPDKSGLPSDRFSAERTGGSVSTLTIQRTQQEDSAVYLCASSLQGATEAFFGQGTRLTVV.

This chain uses TRBV10-3 with TRBJ2-3; D is perhaps TRBD2 (6 bases). The germline V gene has CDR1 ENHRY and CDR2 SYGVKD. This CDR3 is built from 17 residues. The V and J ends lost 0 bases and 2 bases respectively, with 15 bases between them. CDR3 nucleotide sequence: TGTGCCATCAGTGAGTCTGTTAGCGGATTAAACACAGATACGCAGTATTTT. It is translated as CAISESVSGLNTDTQYF.

This clone was counted many times. The rearrangement uses TRBV7-6 and TRBJ1-2; TRBD1 matches at 7 bases. CDR1 SGHVS and CDR2 FNYEAQ come from the germline V gene. V shed 5 bases and J 4 bases; nucleotides not matched to a gene: 7. The CDR3 runs to 14 residues. The CDR3 sequence: CASSPLGTAYGYTF. The CDR3 DNA reads as TGTGCCAGCAGCCCTCTCGGGACAGCCTATGGCTACACCTTC. Full variable domain (rest looked up from reference TRBV7-6 and TRBJ1-2): GAGVSQSPRYKVTKRGQDVALRCDPISGHVSLYWYRQALGQGPEFLTYFNYEAQQDKSGLPNDRFSAERPEGSISTLTIQRTEQRDSAMYRCASSPLGTAYGYTFGSGTRLTVV.

V gene TRBV6-2 or TRBV6-3 combines with J gene TRBJ1-2; TRBD1 matches at 8 bases. Germline loops: CDR1 MNHEY, CDR2 SVGEGT. Trimming at V came to 5 bases and at J to 6 bases, leaving 5 bases not matched to a gene. The CDR3 runs to 13 residues. CDR3: CASSRRQGNGYTF. The CDR3 DNA reads TGTGCCAGCAGTCGTCGACAGGGGAATGGCTACACCTTC.

This chain joins TRBV5-4 and TRBJ2-3; weak D call: TRBD2 (6 bases). Trimming shortened V by 4 bases and J by 0 bases, and 6 bases separated the two germline ends. Per the germline V gene, CDR1 is SGHNT and CDR2 is YYREEE (reference sequence). CDR3 length equals 13 residues. For the CDR3, the DNA is TGTGCCAGCAGCGGAGGGAGCACAGATACGCAGTATTTT. Amino acid sequence: CASSGGSTDTQYF. The entire variable domain, with the rest obtained from reference TRBV5-4 and TRBJ2-3, is as follows: ETGVTQSPTHLIKTRGQQVTLRCSSQSGHNTVSWYQQALGQGPQFIFQYYREEENGRGNFPPRFSGLQFPNYSSELNVNALELDDSALYLCASSGGSTDTQYFGPGTRLTVL.

The CDR3 DNA reads as TGCGCCAGCAGCCAAGAGATAAGGGGGAGATATGGCTACACCTTC. Translation gives CASSQEIRGRYGYTF. This chain joins TRBV4-1 and TRBJ1-2, with D possibly TRBD1 on 6 matching bases. Germline V gene sequence: CDR1 MGHRA, CDR2 YSYEKL. This CDR3 spans 15 amino acids. The V end was cut by 0 bases, the J end by 5 bases, with 13 bases between.

This clone was counted only a few times. V is TRBV7-2 and J is TRBJ1-5; D is unresolved. V lost 6 bases, J lost 4 bases, and 10 bases lay in between. The CDR3 length is 13 residues. Looked up from germline, CDR1 is SGHTA and CDR2 is FQGNSA. The CDR3 bases are TGTGCCAGCAGTTTCTCGGGTAATCAGCCCCAGCATTTT. It yields the protein CASSFSGNQPQHF.

This chain connects TRBV10-2 to TRBJ2-5; 7 bases fit TRBD2. The CDR3 runs to 14 residues. Germline CDR1 WSHSY, CDR2 SAAADI. J lost 0 bases, V lost 3 bases, and 1 base had no gene match. The CDR3 loop reads CASSDSGHQETQYF. In DNA, the CDR3 is TGCGCCAGCAGTGATAGCGGGCACCAAGAGACCCAGTACTTC.